This T cell receptor (beta chain) was sequenced during a study of blood T cell repertoires in COVID-19. With 4 bases clipped from V and 2 bases from J, the junction kept 10 bases outside the gene matches. This CDR3 comprises 17 residues. The germline CDR1 and CDR2 sequences are SGHNT and YYREEE (reference sequence). The repertoire was sequenced with immunoSEQ multiplex PCR; TCRdb's copy has only in-frame clones and lacks some. Altogether 95,000 to 110,000 clones are present, 80% to 90% being singletons, with the ten largest covering about 15%. The V gene is TRBV5-4, the J gene TRBJ2-3; 10 bases are shared with TRBD2. The receptor was derived from a middle-aged man with acute or convalescent COVID-19. The source material was peripheral blood. The CDR3 spells CASSPPGAGGITDTQYF. Written as DNA, the CDR3 is TGTGCCAGCAGCCCCCCAGGAGCGGGAGGGATCACAGATACGCAGTATTTT. Looking up the rest from reference TRBV5-4 and TRBJ2-3 gives the full variable domain: ETGVTQSPTHLIKTRGQQVTLRCSSQSGHNTVSWYQQALGQGPQFIFQYYREEENGRGNFPPRFSGLQFPNYSSELNVNALELDDSALYLCASSPPGAGGITDTQYFGPGTRLTVL.